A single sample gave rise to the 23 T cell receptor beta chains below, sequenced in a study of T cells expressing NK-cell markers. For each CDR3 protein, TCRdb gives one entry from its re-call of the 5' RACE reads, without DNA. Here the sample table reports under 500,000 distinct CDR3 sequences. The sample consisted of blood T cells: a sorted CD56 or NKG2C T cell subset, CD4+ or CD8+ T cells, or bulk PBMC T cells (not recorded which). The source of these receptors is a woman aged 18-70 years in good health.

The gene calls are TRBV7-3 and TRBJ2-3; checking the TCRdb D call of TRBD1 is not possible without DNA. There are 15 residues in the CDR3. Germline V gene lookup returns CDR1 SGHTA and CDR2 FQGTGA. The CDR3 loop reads CASSLWGGSTDTQYF.

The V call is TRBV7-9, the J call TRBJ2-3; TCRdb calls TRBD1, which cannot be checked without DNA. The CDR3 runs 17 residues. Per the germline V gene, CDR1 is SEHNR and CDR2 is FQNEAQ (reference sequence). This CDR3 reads CASWGRGTASSTDTQYF.

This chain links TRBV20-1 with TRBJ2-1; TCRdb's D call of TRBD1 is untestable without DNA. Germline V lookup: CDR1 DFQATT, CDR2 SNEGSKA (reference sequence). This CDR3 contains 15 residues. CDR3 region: CSAHPGAGVSNEQFF.

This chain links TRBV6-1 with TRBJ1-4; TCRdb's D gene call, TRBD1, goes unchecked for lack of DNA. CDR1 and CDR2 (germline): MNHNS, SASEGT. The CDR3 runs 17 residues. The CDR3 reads CASSTADRGQDVEKLFF.

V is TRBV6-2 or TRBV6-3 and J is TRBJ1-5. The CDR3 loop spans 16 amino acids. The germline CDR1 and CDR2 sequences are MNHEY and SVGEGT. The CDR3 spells CASSYSSALSNQPQHF.

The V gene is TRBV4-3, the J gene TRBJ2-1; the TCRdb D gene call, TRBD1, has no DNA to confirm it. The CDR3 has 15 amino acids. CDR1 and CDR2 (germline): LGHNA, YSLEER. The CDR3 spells CASSPKRDRVGEQFF.

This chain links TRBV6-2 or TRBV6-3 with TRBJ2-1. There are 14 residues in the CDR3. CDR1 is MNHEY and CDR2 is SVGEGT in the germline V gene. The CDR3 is CASNSGSSYNEQFF.

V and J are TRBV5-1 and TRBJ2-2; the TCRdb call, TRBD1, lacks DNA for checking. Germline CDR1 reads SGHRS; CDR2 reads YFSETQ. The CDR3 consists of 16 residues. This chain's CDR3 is CASNLGRDWVTGELFF.

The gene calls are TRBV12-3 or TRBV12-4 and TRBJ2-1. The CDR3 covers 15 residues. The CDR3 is CASSLGQTSYNEQFF.

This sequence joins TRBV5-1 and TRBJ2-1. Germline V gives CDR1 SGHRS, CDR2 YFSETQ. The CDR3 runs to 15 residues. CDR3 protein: CASSFTGSSYNEQFF.

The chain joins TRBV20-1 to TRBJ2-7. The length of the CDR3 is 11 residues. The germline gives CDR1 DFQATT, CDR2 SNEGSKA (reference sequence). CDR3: CSASLGDEQYF.

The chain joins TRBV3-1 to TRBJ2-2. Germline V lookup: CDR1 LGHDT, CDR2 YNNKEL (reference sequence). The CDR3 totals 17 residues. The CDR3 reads CASSQVVNSPFPGELFF.

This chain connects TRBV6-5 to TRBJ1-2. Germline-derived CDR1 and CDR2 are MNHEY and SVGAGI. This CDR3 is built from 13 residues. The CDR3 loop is CASSYTEGYGYTF.

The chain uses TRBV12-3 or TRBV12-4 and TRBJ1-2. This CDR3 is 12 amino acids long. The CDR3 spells CASSPHLYGYTF.

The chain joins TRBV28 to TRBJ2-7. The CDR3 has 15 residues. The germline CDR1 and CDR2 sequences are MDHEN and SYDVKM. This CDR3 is CASSYLLGSSYEQYF.

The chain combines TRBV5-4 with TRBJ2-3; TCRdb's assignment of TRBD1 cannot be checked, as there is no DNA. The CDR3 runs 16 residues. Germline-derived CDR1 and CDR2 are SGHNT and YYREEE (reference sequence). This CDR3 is CASRTGQGRTTDTQYF.

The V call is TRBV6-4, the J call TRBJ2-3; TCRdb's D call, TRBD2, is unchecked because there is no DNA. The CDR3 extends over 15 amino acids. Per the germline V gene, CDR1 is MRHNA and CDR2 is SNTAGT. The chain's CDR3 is CASSVSSGSMNTQYF.

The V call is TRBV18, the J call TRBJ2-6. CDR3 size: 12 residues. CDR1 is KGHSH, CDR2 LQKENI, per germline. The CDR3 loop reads CASSPVANVLTF. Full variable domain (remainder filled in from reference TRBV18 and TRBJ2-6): NAGVMQNPRHLVRRRGQEARLRCSPMKGHSHVYWYRQLPEEGLKFMVYLQKENIIDESGMPKERFSAEFPKEGPSILRIQQVVRGDSAAYFCASSPVANVLTFGAGSRLTVL.

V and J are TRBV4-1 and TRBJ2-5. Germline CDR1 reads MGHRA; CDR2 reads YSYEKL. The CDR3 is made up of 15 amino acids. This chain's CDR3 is CASSQDGTLGETQYF.

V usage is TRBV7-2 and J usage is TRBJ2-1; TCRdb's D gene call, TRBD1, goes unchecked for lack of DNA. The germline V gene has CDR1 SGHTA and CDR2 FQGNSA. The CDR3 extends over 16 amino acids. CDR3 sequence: CASSLVPGQPYNEQFF.

CDR3 residues: CAISESGDEQFF. The chain joins TRBV10-3 to TRBJ2-1. CDR1 is ENHRY and CDR2 is SYGVKD in the germline V gene. The CDR3 consists of 12 residues.

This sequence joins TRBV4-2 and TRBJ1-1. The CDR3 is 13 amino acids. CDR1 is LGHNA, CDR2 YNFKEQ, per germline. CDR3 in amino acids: CASTHAGFTEAFF.

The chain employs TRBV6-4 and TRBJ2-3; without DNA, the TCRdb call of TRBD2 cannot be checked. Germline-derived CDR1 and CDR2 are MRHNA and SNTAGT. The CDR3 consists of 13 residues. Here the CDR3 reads CATSGREGDTQYF.